These 30 T cell receptor beta chains were sequenced from one sample in a study of T-cell memory formation after mild COVID-19. TCRdb fed the 5' RACE reads into MiXCR, producing one record per CDR3 protein. The sample consists of about half a million distinct CDR3 sequences, 15% to 20% of them appearing once. Sample: PBMCs or a T cell subset sorted from them (not recorded which). The receptors come from an adult woman who had mild COVID-19 (a few samples of this study predate the infection). Cell type and time point are not known.

There are a few counts of this clonotype. The V call is TRBV4-3, the J call TRBJ1-5; D ambiguous. V lost 1 base and J 6 bases, leaving 7 bases between the germline ends. Germline lookup yields CDR1 LGHNA and CDR2 YSLEER. This CDR3 is built from 13 residues. The CDR3 sequence is CASSQVEGQPQHF. The CDR3 coding sequence is TGCGCCAGCAGCCAAGTGGAGGGTCAGCCCCAGCATTTT.

The genes are TRBV24-1 and TRBJ2-1, with 9 positions matching TRBD2. V shed 2 bases and J 0 bases; nucleotides not matched to a gene: 13. The germline V gene encodes CDR1 KGHDR and CDR2 SFDVKD. The CDR3 has 20 residues. DNA for the CDR3: TGTGCCACCAGTGATTGGGGAGGAGGACTAGCGACAAGCTCCTACAATGAGCAGTTCTTC. This gives the protein CATSDWGGGLATSSYNEQFF.

This chain joins TRBV27 and TRBJ1-4; 9 bases line up with TRBD1. The CDR3 length is 16 residues. Per the germline V gene, CDR1 is MNHEY and CDR2 is SMNVEV (reference sequence). With V trimmed by 4 bases and J by 0 bases, 3 bases remained unmatched. CDR3 region: CASSWTGETTNEKLFF. In DNA form, the CDR3 reads TGTGCCAGCAGTTGGACAGGGGAAACAACTAATGAAAAACTGTTTTTT.

V is TRBV4-2 and J is TRBJ1-2; D may be TRBD1 (5 bases). V shed 1 base and J shed 2 bases, with 8 bases lying between them. The length of the CDR3 is 14 residues. Germline V lookup: CDR1 LGHNA, CDR2 YNFKEQ. CDR3 sequence (DNA): TGTGCCAGCAGCCAAGGGACATTGAACTATGGCTACACCTTC. Protein product: CASSQGTLNYGYTF.

This clonotype was seen a few times. The rearrangement uses TRBV11-2 and TRBJ2-1, with 7 positions matching TRBD1. Looked up from germline, CDR1 is SGHAT and CDR2 is FQNNGV. The J segment lost 3 bases and the V segment lost 7 bases, leaving 6 bases of the junction unmatched. CDR3 length: 14 residues. The CDR3 region has the DNA TGTGCCAGCACGCTATCAGGGGGCTACAATGAGCAGTTCTTC. Protein: CASTLSGGYNEQFF.

V gene TRBV20-1 combines with J gene TRBJ2-1; no clear D gene. The CDR3 has 16 amino acids. Germline assignment: CDR1 DFQATT and CDR2 SNEGSKA (reference sequence). Between the trimmed V and J ends, which lost 3 bases and 2 bases, there was a span of 17 bases. CDR3 DNA: TGCAGTGCTAGTGGGTTCCCCCAGCCAGCCTACAATGAGCAGTTCTTC. It specifies CSASGFPQPAYNEQFF.

The chain joins TRBV12-3 or TRBV12-4 to TRBJ1-2, with D possibly matching TRBD1 (5 bases). The V gene lost 6 bases and the J gene lost 2 bases, with 19 bases spanning the gap. The CDR3 runs 16 residues. CDR3: CASRPGTSQWNYGYTF. CDR3 nucleotide sequence: TGTGCCAGCAGACCCGGGACCTCTCAGTGGAACTATGGCTACACCTTC.

This chain uses TRBV5-1 with TRBJ2-1; TRBD1 matches at 7 bases. Trimming took 3 bases from V and 3 from J; bases not matched to a gene: 0. The CDR3 spans 13 residues. CDR1 is SGHRS, CDR2 YFSETQ, per germline. The CDR3 coding sequence is TGCGCCAGCAGCTGGGACAGCTACAATGAGCAGTTCTTC. As protein: CASSWDSYNEQFF.

This clonotype was detected a few times. The chain's CDR3 is CSARDPHRAGNYGYTF. The CDR3 DNA reads as TGCAGTGCTAGAGATCCCCACCGGGCGGGGAACTATGGCTACACCTTC. The J gene is TRBJ1-2, the V gene TRBV20-1, with no clear D. V was cut by 0 bases and J by 2 bases, with 16 bases left in between. CDR3 length: 16 amino acids. Germline V gene sequence: CDR1 DFQATT, CDR2 SNEGSKA (reference sequence).

This chain connects TRBV7-3 to TRBJ2-1, with D perhaps matching TRBD1 or TRBD2 (5 bases each). The germline CDR1 and CDR2 sequences are SGHTA and FQGTGA. The CDR3 runs to 16 residues. The ends were cut back, 2 bases at V and 5 bases at J, with 16 bases in the middle. CDR3 sequence: CASSLGTGTIHNEQFF. DNA for the CDR3: TGTGCCAGCAGCTTAGGTACCGGGACCATCCACAATGAGCAGTTCTTC.

This clonotype was detected many times. The chain couples TRBV7-2 to TRBJ2-1; weak D call: TRBD2 (6 bases). Germline CDR1 reads SGHTA; CDR2 reads FQGNSA. This CDR3 is built from 13 residues. Trimming shortened V by 5 bases and J by 7 bases, and 12 bases separated the two germline ends. The CDR3 region has the DNA TGTGCCAGCAGCCAGACCCTAGCGAATGAGCAGTTCTTC. Its translation: CASSQTLANEQFF.

This clonotype was observed many times. The chain carries TRBV7-2 and TRBJ2-1; 7 nucleotides align to TRBD2. The germline gives CDR1 SGHTA, CDR2 FQGNSA. The V segment lost 7 bases and the J segment 0 bases; nucleotides outside the gene matches: 3. CDR3 length: 14 residues. The CDR3 protein is CASMGGSSYNEQFF. The CDR3 nucleotides are TGTGCCAGCATGGGGGGGAGCTCCTACAATGAGCAGTTCTTC. Combining the CDR3 with reference TRBV7-2 and TRBJ2-1 gives the whole variable domain GAGVSQSPSNKVTEKGKDVELRCDPISGHTALYWYRQSLGQGLEFLIYFQGNSAPDKSGLPSDRFSAERTGGSVSTLTIQRTQQEDSAVYLCASMGGSSYNEQFFGPGTRLTVL.

The rearrangement uses TRBV7-2 and TRBJ2-5; D remains unclear. CDR3 length equals 12 residues. V was trimmed by 6 bases and J by 7 bases, leaving 12 bases between them. Germline lookup yields CDR1 SGHTA and CDR2 FQGNSA. The chain's CDR3 is CASRSPIGTQYF. As DNA, the CDR3 is TGTGCCAGCAGGAGCCCTATAGGGACCCAGTACTTC.

This clonotype has more than one count but fewer than ten. The chain joins TRBV29-1 to TRBJ2-4; TRBD2 matches 14 bases. The CDR3 is made up of 17 amino acids. V lost 2 bases to trimming and J lost 4 bases; unmatched junction nucleotides: 7. The germline V gene encodes CDR1 SQVTM and CDR2 ANQGSEA. CDR3 coding DNA: TGCAGCGTTGAAATTTGGACTAGCGGGAGGTCTAAAAACATTCAGTACTTC. Encoded protein: CSVEIWTSGRSKNIQYF.

The rearrangement joins TRBV12-3 or TRBV12-4 to TRBJ1-6; perhaps TRBD1 as D (6 bases). The CDR3 runs to 16 residues. Deletions cut 5 bases from V and 9 bases from J, with 20 bases between. The CDR3 coding sequence is TGTGCCAGCAGTCCAGAGACAGGCAGGCGAGGTTCACCCCTCCACTTT. This sequence encodes CASSPETGRRGSPLHF.

This chain uses TRBV14 with TRBJ2-1, with 10 bases aligning to TRBD2. In germline, CDR1 is SGHDN, CDR2 FVKESK. With V trimmed by 5 bases and J by 0 bases, 7 bases remained unmatched. CDR3 length: 17 residues. The CDR3: CASSVPGTSASYNEQFF. DNA for the CDR3: TGTGCCAGCAGCGTTCCCGGGACTAGCGCCTCCTACAATGAGCAGTTCTTC.

This clonotype was observed a handful of times. In DNA, the CDR3 is TGCGCCAGCCGAAGCAGGGAGGCCGGGGAGCTGTTTTTT. Translated, it gives CASRSREAGELFF. This chain joins TRBV5-1 and TRBJ2-2, with a tentative D call TRBD2 (6 bases). Germline V CDR1 and CDR2: SGHRS, YFSETQ. V was clipped by 7 bases and J by 6 bases, with 13 bases between them. CDR3 length: 13 amino acids.

This clonotype has a handful of counts. The chain is built from TRBV12-3 or TRBV12-4 and TRBJ2-1; D may be TRBD2 (5 bases). This CDR3 contains 14 residues. Trimming took 8 bases from V and 5 from J, leaving 16 bases between them. In DNA form, the CDR3 reads TGTGCCAGCCGGAACGGGATTGAGGACAATGAGCAGTTCTTC. Residues: CASRNGIEDNEQFF.

The CDR3 protein is CASSQGAGHNEQFF. The DNA for the CDR3 is TGCGCCAGCAGCCAAGGAGCGGGTCACAATGAGCAGTTCTTC. This rearrangement joins TRBV4-3 to TRBJ2-1, with D maybe TRBD2 (6 bases). The germline CDR1 and CDR2 sequences are LGHNA and YSLEER. The CDR3 loop spans 14 amino acids. Trimming took off 1 base at V and 5 bases at J, with 9 bases between the two ends.

V gene TRBV27 combines with J gene TRBJ2-3; weak D call: TRBD2 (5 bases). The CDR3 has 14 amino acids. The V gene's germline CDR1 is MNHEY and CDR2 SMNVEV (reference sequence). Trimming pared 6 bases from V and 6 bases from J, leaving 16 bases between. The chain's CDR3 is CASSPYNGKDTQYF. CDR3 coding DNA: TGTGCCAGCAGCCCTTACAACGGGAAGGATACGCAGTATTTT.

The chain carries TRBV28 and TRBJ1-1; 7 bases fit TRBD1. The CDR3 is 14 residues long. Germline values: CDR1 MDHEN, CDR2 SYDVKM. V shed 8 bases, J shed 3 bases, and the junction held 9 bases outside the gene matches. CDR3 sequence (DNA): TGTGCCAGCCGGGGACAGCAGACGTACACTGAAGCTTTCTTT. Residues: CASRGQQTYTEAFF. The full variable domain, rest sourced from reference TRBV28 and TRBJ1-1, is DVKVTQSSRYLVKRTGEKVFLECVQDMDHENMFWYRQDPGLGLRLIYFSYDVKMKEKGDIPEGYSVSREKKERFSLILESASTNQTSMYLCASRGQQTYTEAFFGQGTRLTVV.

The chain is built from TRBV30 and TRBJ2-5; no clear D gene. The CDR3 totals 15 residues. Trimming pared 2 bases from V and 3 bases from J, leaving 16 bases between. The germline CDR1 and CDR2 sequences are GTSNPN and SVGIG (reference sequence). CDR3 protein: CAWSLPGWAEETQYF. Written as DNA, the CDR3 is TGTGCCTGGAGTCTGCCCGGATGGGCGGAAGAGACCCAGTACTTC.

The genes are TRBV10-3 and TRBJ1-1, with a weak D call TRBD1 (5 bases). The CDR3 runs to 13 residues. Germline V lookup: CDR1 ENHRY, CDR2 SYGVKD. The V end was cut by 8 bases, the J end by 1 base, with 11 bases between. The CDR3 nucleotides read TGTGCCATCTGGGGCAGCCAGAACACTGAAGCTTTCTTT. Translating gives CAIWGSQNTEAFF.

The chain is built from TRBV28 and TRBJ2-7; no clear D gene. Per the germline V gene, CDR1 is MDHEN and CDR2 is SYDVKM. CDR3 size: 13 residues. Trimming took 3 bases from V and 6 from J, leaving 12 bases between them. CDR3 sequence reads: CASSFQLGLEQYF. CDR3 coding DNA: TGTGCCAGCAGTTTCCAGCTTGGTCTCGAGCAGTACTTC.

This clonotype was counted only a few times. V and J are TRBV7-2 and TRBJ1-2; no reliable D call. The germline V gene has CDR1 SGHTA and CDR2 FQGNSA. This CDR3 spans 15 amino acids. Trimming shortened V by 5 bases and J by 4 bases, and 17 bases separated the two germline ends. The DNA of the CDR3 is TGTGCCAGCAGCCCCGCGGAGGGTGTAAGCTATGGCTACACCTTC. As protein: CASSPAEGVSYGYTF.

This clonotype has more than one count but fewer than ten. This rearrangement joins TRBV24-1 to TRBJ2-1, with 8 positions matching TRBD2. The germline V gene encodes CDR1 KGHDR and CDR2 SFDVKD. This CDR3 comprises 15 residues. J gave up 10 bases and V 4 bases, and 11 bases lay outside the gene matches. CDR3 sequence reads: CATSDPAGGRWEQFF. CDR3 coding DNA: TGTGCCACCAGTGACCCGGCGGGGGGAAGGTGGGAGCAGTTCTTC.

This chain uses TRBV7-2 with TRBJ1-2; no definite D call. V was shortened by 1 base and J by 0 bases, with 15 bases between the two germline ends. From germline, CDR1 is SGHTA and CDR2 FQGNSA. There are 17 residues in the CDR3. The CDR3 region is CASSLDLQLSSNYGYTF. In DNA form, the CDR3 reads TGTGCCAGCAGCTTAGACCTCCAGCTCTCCTCTAACTATGGCTACACCTTC.

The V gene is TRBV20-1, the J gene TRBJ1-6; TRBD1 is a possible D gene (5 bases). CDR1 is DFQATT, CDR2 SNEGSKA, per germline (reference sequence). Trimming shortened V by 2 bases and J by 0 bases, and 8 bases separated the two germline ends. This CDR3 has 15 residues. As DNA, the CDR3 is TGCAGTGCTAGACCAGGGAGCTCCTATAATTCACCCCTCCACTTT. Its protein is CSARPGSSYNSPLHF.

V and J are TRBV10-3 and TRBJ1-2, with unresolved D. Per the germline V gene, CDR1 is ENHRY and CDR2 is SYGVKD. The CDR3 extends over 14 amino acids. Trimming removed 2 bases at V and 0 bases at J, with 7 bases between. For the CDR3, the DNA is TGTGCCATCAGTGAGGAGTTAGCTAACTATGGCTACACCTTC. Translating it yields CAISEELANYGYTF.

The genes are TRBV7-9 and TRBJ2-7; TRBD2 aligns across 8 bases. Unmatched junction bases numbered 5, after V lost 1 base and J lost 3 bases. The length of the CDR3 is 15 residues. In germline, CDR1 is SEHNR, CDR2 FQNEAQ (reference sequence). CDR3: CASSLEAGAFYEQYF. In DNA, the CDR3 is TGTGCCAGCAGCTTAGAAGCGGGAGCATTCTACGAGCAGTACTTC.